Reported below is one T cell receptor (beta chain). This specimen belongs to a study of PD-L1 blockade in urothelial cancer. Background on the study: Prior chemotherapy regimens per patient numbered 0 to 3. At 3 weeks (second dose) and 6 weeks after starting treatment, blood was analyzed.

Sequencing was performed with immunoSEQ multiplex PCR; in TCRdb, only in-frame clones are kept and a portion is missing. The sample has under 70,000 clones; approximately 85% are singletons. Germline V lookup: CDR1 SGHRS, CDR2 YFSETQ. The ends lost 4 bases at V and 5 bases at J; junction bases unmatched: 7. This CDR3 is built from 14 residues. Noted time point: pretreatment peripheral blood. Each individual provided 1 to 8 samples (taken pretreatment and on-treatment). The TCR was taken from a man aged 65-85 years with urothelial cancer. The specimen comprised PBMCs, sampled around atezolizumab (anti-PD-L1) treatment. The chain is built from TRBV5-1 and TRBJ2-5; 8 positions match TRBD1. DNA for the CDR3: TGCGCCAGCAGCCGGACAGGGATCGGGGAGACCCAGTACTTC. This gives the protein CASSRTGIGETQYF.